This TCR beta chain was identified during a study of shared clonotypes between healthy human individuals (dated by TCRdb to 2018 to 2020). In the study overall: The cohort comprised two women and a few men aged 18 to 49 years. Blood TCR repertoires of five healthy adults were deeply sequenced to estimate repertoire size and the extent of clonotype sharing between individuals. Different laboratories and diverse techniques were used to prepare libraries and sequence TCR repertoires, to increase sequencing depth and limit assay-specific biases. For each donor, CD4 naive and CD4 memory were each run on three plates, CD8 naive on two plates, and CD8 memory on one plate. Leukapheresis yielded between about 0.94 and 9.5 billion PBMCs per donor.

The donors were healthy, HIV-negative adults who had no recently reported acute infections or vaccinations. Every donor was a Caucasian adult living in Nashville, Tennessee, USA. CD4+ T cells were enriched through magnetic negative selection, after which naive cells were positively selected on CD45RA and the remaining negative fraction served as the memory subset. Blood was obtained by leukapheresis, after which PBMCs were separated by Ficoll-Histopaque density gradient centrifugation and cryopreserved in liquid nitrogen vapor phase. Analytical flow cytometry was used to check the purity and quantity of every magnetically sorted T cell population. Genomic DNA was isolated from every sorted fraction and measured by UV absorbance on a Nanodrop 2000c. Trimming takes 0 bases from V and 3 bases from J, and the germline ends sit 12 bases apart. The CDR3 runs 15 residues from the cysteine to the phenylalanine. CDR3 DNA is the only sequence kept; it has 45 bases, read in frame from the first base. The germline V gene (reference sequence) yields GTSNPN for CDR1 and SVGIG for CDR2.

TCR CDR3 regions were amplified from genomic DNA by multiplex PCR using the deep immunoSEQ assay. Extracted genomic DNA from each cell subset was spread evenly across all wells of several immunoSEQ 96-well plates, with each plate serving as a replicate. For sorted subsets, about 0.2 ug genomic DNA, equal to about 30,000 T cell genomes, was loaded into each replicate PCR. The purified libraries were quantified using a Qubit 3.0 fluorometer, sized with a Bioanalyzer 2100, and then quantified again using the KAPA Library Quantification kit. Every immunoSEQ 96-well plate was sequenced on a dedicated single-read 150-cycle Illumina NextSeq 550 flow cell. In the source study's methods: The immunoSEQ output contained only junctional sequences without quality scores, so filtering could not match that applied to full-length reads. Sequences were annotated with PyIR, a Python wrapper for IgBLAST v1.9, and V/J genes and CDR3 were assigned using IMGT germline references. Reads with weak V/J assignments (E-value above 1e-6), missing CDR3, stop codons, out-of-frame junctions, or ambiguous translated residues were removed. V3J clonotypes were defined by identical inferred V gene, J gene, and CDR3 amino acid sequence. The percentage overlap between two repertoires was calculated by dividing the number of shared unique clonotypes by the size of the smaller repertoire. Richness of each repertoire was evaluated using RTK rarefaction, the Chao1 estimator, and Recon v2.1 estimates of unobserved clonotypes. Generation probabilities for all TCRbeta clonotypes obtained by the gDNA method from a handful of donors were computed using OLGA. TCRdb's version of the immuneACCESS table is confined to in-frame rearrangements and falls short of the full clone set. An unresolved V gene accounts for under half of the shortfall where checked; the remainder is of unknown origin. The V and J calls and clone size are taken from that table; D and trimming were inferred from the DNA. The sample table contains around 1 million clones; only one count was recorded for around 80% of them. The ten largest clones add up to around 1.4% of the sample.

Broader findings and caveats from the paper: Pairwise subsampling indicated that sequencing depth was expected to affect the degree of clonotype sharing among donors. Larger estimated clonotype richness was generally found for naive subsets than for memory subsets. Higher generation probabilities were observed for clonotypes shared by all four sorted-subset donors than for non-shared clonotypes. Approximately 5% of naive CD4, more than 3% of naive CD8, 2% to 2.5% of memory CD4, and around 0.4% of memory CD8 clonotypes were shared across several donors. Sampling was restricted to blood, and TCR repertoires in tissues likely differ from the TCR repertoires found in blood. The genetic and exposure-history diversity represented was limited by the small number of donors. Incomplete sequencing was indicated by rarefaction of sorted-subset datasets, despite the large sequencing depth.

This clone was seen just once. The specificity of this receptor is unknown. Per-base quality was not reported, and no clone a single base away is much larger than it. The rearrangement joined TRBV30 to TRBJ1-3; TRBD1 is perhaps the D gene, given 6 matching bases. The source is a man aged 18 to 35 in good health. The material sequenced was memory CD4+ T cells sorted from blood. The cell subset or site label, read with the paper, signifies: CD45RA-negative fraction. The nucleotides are TGTGCCTGGAGTGTACGGGGGGCAGGTGGAAACACCATATATTTT. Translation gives CAWSVRGAGGNTIYF.